The rows below give T cell receptor beta chains drawn from one sample of a study of cytomegalovirus exposure and HLA in healthy donors. TCRdb's table, derived via immunoSEQ multiplex PCR, lists solely in-frame clones and lacks some. This sample's clone table lists more than 95,000 clones. The specimen sequenced was PBMCs. The receptor set was obtained from a man aged 40-49 years in good health and CMV-seronegative. The CDR3 runs from the conserved cysteine through the conserved F or W.

TRBV4-3	TRBJ2-5	CASSQGVAGKQETQYF
TRBV9	TRBJ2-1	CASSVGTHNEQFF
TRBV10-1	TRBJ2-1	CASSESLAGAVDEQFF
TRBV6-5	TRBJ2-3	CASSYDRGDTQYF
TRBV5-1	TRBJ2-2	CASSSGGTANTGELFF
TRBV30	TRBJ1-4	CAWSGQGTNEKLFF
TRBV10-3	NA	CAINSGVGGYEQYF
TRBV27	TRBJ2-1	CASSPNSGVIYNEQFF
TRBV7-2	TRBJ1-4	CASSLEGVDRSYNEKLFF
TRBV30	TRBJ2-5	CACKGEETQYF
TRBV4-3	TRBJ1-5	CASSHALTGQGNQPQHF
TRBV30	TRBJ1-2	CAWIKRSNYGYTF
TRBV10-2	TRBJ2-5	CASRTSIWETQYF
TRBV15	TRBJ2-5	CATSEKRVNQETQYF
TRBV7-2	TRBJ2-2	CASSFPLAGYTGELFF
TRBV11-2	TRBJ2-3	CASSLTPWSPGTDTQYF
TRBV2	TRBJ2-3	CATAGRGTDTQYF
TRBV25-1	TRBJ1-1	CASSEWGGTEAFF
TRBV19	TRBJ2-3	CASSEIILTGGGTDTQYF
TRBV10-2	TRBJ1-1	CASSSEAGWTEAFF
TRBV5-6	TRBJ1-3	CASSLVRPELFSGNTIYF
TRBV6-5	TRBJ2-7	CASSWTGLSYEQYF
TRBV30	TRBJ1-1	CAWSRVGGNTEAFF
TRBV5-6	TRBJ2-3	CASSLPIAGPLTDTQYF
TRBV30	TRBJ1-2	CAWTLPRGQGNARDGYTF
TRBV5-1	TRBJ2-1	CASRMGTSISYNEQFF
TRBV14	TRBJ1-1	CASTEGVNTEAFF
TRBV6-1	TRBJ1-1	CASRPVGTGGWAAFF
TRBV5-1	TRBJ2-3	CASRLGAGEFTDTQYF
TRBV28	TRBJ2-5	CASSSPSAEGETQYF
TRBV28	TRBJ2-7	CASSPGSLSTSYEQYF
TRBV11-3	TRBJ2-3	CASSKADSLHTDTQYF
TRBV6-5	TRBJ1-2	CASTGAYGYTF
TRBV7-9	TRBJ2-7	CASSWTPSSYEQYF
TRBV28	NA	CASSSGQGTYEQYF
TRBV5-1	TRBJ1-1	CASSRDTMNTEAFF
TRBV18	TRBJ2-3	CASSPTSGGLDTQYF
TRBV6-1	TRBJ1-5	CASSEQGQGLEPQHF
TRBV18	TRBJ1-4	CASSSYRGQDEKLFF
TRBV29-1	TRBJ1-1	CSVERQGSEAFF
TRBV11-2	TRBJ2-3	CASSLVITDTQYF
TRBV7-2	TRBJ1-2	CASSLFLGAMTDGYTF
TRBV16	TRBJ2-7	CASSQSNRVEQYF
TRBV5-1	TRBJ1-5	CASSLGTARDQPQHF
TRBV27	TRBJ1-2	CASSWGGAGVYGYTF
TRBV18	TRBJ2-7	CASSRDRFFYEQYF
TRBV18	TRBJ1-4	CASSAGQGNEKLFF
TRBV29-1	NA	CSVEGTGVNEQYF
TRBV5-1	TRBJ1-4	CASSGTGASDEKLFF
TRBV7-2	TRBJ1-1	CASSFGGAGNTEAFF
TRBV5-1	TRBJ1-1	CASSWNRGSEAFF
TRBV19	TRBJ1-6	CASSNLGQGATNSPLHF
TRBV19	TRBJ1-1	CASSIGTIDRVGTSNTEAFF
TRBV19	TRBJ2-5	CASSVRLAGERETQYF
TRBV29-1	TRBJ2-7	CSAQGSYEQYF
TRBV6-5	TRBJ1-5	CASNTGSQPQHF
TRBV5-4	TRBJ2-2	CASSPTSGYTGELFF
TRBV10-3	TRBJ2-3	CAISALASTANTQYF
TRBV11-2	TRBJ1-2	CASSFVPGTGEHGYTF